The next 8 T cell receptor beta chains were all read from a single sample in a study of OX40 agonist ivuxolimab in advanced cancers. Produced via immunoSEQ multiplex PCR; TCRdb's table is partial and in-frame only. The table records under 40,000 clones, over 85% of them present only once. This specimen was CD4+ or CD8+ T cells sorted from blood, taken in a trial of the OX40 agonist ivuxolimab. The receptors here all came from an adult with an advanced solid tumor such as melanoma, head and neck, liver or kidney cancer.

The chain is built from TRBV5-1 and TRBJ1-1; no reliable D call. The CDR3 runs to 13 residues. V shed 0 bases and J shed 4 bases, with 7 bases lying between them. Germline-derived CDR1 and CDR2 are SGHRS and YFSETQ. The CDR3 DNA is TGCGCCAGCAGCTTGGGTCCCGCCACTGAAGCTTTCTTT. It is translated as CASSLGPATEAFF.

The CDR3 DNA reads TGTGCCAGCAGCCCGACTAGCGGGGGCCAAGAGACCCAGTACTTC. Amino acids: CASSPTSGGQETQYF. V gene TRBV5-4 combines with J gene TRBJ2-5; TRBD2 aligns across 12 bases. This CDR3 contains 15 residues. Germline CDR1 reads SGHNT; CDR2 reads YYREEE (reference sequence). V lost 4 bases, J lost 1 base, and 2 bases stayed unmatched.

This clone was picked up one time. The chain joins TRBV6-5 to TRBJ1-6; TRBD1 might be the D (5 bases). Per germline, CDR1 MNHEY and CDR2 SVGAGI. Trimming pared 6 bases from V and 5 bases from J, leaving 8 bases between. CDR3 length: 13 residues. CDR3 sequence: CASSRVNNSPLHF. For the CDR3, the DNA is TGTGCCAGCAGCAGGGTTAATAATTCACCCCTCCACTTT.

This clone came up once. The genes are TRBV11-2 and TRBJ1-1; D not certain. Germline assignment: CDR1 SGHAT and CDR2 FQNNGV. V was shortened by 3 bases and J by 4 bases, with 12 bases between the two germline ends. There are 14 residues in the CDR3. CDR3 bases: TGTGCCAGCAGCTTCGGGTCTGGAGGCACTGAAGCTTTCTTT. Translated: CASSFGSGGTEAFF. The whole variable domain, remainder taken from reference TRBV11-2 and TRBJ1-1, is EAGVAQSPRYKIIEKRQSVAFWCNPISGHATLYWYQQILGQGPKLLIQFQNNGVVDDSQLPKDRFSAERLKGVDSTLKIQPAKLEDSAVYLCASSFGSGGTEAFFGQGTRLTVV.

The gene calls are TRBV27 and TRBJ2-3; TRBD1 matches at 7 bases. This CDR3 has 15 residues. Germline V gives CDR1 MNHEY, CDR2 SMNVEV (reference sequence). Trimming took 6 bases from V and 2 from J; bases not matched to a gene: 8. CDR3 bases: TGTGCCAGCAGCCTGACAGGGTATTACACAGATACGCAGTATTTT. It is translated as CASSLTGYYTDTQYF.

This clone came up a few times. V and J are TRBV9 and TRBJ1-2; 7 bases map to TRBD1. Germline assignment: CDR1 SGDLS and CDR2 YYNGEE. V lost 6 bases, J lost 6 bases, and 23 bases stayed unmatched. The CDR3 is 18 residues long. The CDR3 sequence is CASTGGAGTAGHQDGYTF. In DNA form, the CDR3 reads TGTGCCAGCACCGGAGGGGCGGGGACAGCCGGGCATCAGGATGGCTACACCTTC.

The chain recombines TRBV27 with TRBJ1-4; 7 bases line up with TRBD1. This CDR3 is built from 15 residues. V was clipped by 1 base and J by 1 base; unmatched bases: 0. Germline V lookup: CDR1 MNHEY, CDR2 SMNVEV (reference sequence). DNA for the CDR3: TGTGCCAGCAGTTTATGGACAGGAACTAATGAAAAACTGTTTTTT. It specifies CASSLWTGTNEKLFF.

The CDR3 loop reads CASSLGRLLMQYF. The CDR3 coding sequence is TGTGCCAGCAGCTTGGGACGATTGTTAATGCAGTATTTT. This chain connects TRBV5-6 to TRBJ2-3, with D unresolved. This CDR3 contains 13 residues. Germline CDR1 SGHDT, CDR2 YYEEEE. The V end lost 0 bases, the J end lost 11 bases, and 13 bases lay between the germline ends.